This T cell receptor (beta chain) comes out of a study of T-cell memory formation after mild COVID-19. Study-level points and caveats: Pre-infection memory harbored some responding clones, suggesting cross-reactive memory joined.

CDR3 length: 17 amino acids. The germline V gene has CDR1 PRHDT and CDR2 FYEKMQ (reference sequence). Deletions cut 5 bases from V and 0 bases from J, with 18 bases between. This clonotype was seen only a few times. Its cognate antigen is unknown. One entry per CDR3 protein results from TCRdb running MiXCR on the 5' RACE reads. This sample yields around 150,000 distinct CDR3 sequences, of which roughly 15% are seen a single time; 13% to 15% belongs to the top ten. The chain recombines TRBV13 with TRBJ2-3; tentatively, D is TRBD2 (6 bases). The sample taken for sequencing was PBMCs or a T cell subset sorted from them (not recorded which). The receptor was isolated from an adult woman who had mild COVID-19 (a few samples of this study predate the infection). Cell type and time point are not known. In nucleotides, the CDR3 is TGTGCCAGCAGCCCTAGGGCGTCCGGGACTAGCACAGATACGCAGTATTTT. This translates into CASSPRASGTSTDTQYF.